Below are 29 T cell receptor beta chains sequenced from a single sample in a study of OX40 agonist ivuxolimab in advanced cancers. Sequencing was performed with immunoSEQ multiplex PCR; in TCRdb, only in-frame clones are kept and a portion is missing. The sample includes tens of thousands of clones, 91% of them seen just once. Sequencing used CD4+ or CD8+ T cells sorted from blood, obtained in a trial of the OX40 agonist ivuxolimab. The receptors originated from an adult with an advanced solid tumor such as melanoma, head and neck, liver or kidney cancer.

This chain joins TRBV5-6 and TRBJ2-5; 8 positions agree with TRBD1. J gave up 6 bases and V 0 bases, and 7 bases lay outside the gene matches. CDR1 SGHDT and CDR2 YYEEEE come from the germline V gene. The CDR3 runs to 15 residues. The CDR3 DNA reads TGTGCCAGCAGCTTGGTCCCAGGGGGCGGAAAGACCCAGTACTTC. This translates into CASSLVPGGGKTQYF.

This clone is a singleton in its sample. Written as DNA, the CDR3 is TGTGCCAGCAGTTGGAGCTCAGATACGCAGTATTTT. Its translation is CASSWSSDTQYF. The rearrangement joins TRBV28 to TRBJ2-3; D uncertain. The CDR3 has 12 amino acids. The germline V and J ends were trimmed by 4 bases and 4 bases, with 6 bases remaining between them. Per germline, CDR1 MDHEN and CDR2 SYDVKM.

The chain uses TRBV4-1 and TRBJ2-7; tentative D call: TRBD2 (5 bases). The length of the CDR3 is 15 residues. V was clipped by 0 bases and J by 3 bases, with 12 bases between them. Germline V gene lookup returns CDR1 MGHRA and CDR2 YSYEKL. CDR3 DNA sequence: TGCGCCAGCAGCCAAGATAGGTCGAGCGGCTACGAGCAGTACTTC. It specifies CASSQDRSSGYEQYF.

The chain is built from TRBV7-3 and TRBJ2-3; 8 bases agree with TRBD1. The junction had 5 bases not matched to a gene; V was cut back by 5 bases and J by 1 base. The CDR3 extends over 15 amino acids. Germline lookup yields CDR1 SGHTA and CDR2 FQGTGA. CDR3 bases: TGTGCCAGCAGCCCCGAGACAGGGGGCACAGATACGCAGTATTTT. Its translation: CASSPETGGTDTQYF.

J is TRBJ2-3 and V is TRBV7-3, with D possibly being TRBD1 (5 bases). Per germline, CDR1 SGHTA and CDR2 FQGTGA. This CDR3 is built from 12 residues. Trimming removed 5 bases from V and 4 bases from J, with 7 bases in between. CDR3 in DNA: TGTGCCAGCAGCGACAGCGCAGATACGCAGTATTTT. It is translated as CASSDSADTQYF.

The chain recombines TRBV4-1 with TRBJ2-5; D gene uncertain. The end of the DNA aligns better with TRBJ2-7, so the J call may be wrong. Looked up from germline, CDR1 is MGHRA and CDR2 is YSYEKL. The CDR3 is 13 amino acids. Here the CDR3 DNA reads TGCGCCAGCAGCCCGGGCACAACCTACGAGCAGTACTTC. As protein: CASSPGTTYEQYF.

This clone was seen a few times. The rearrangement uses TRBV19 and TRBJ1-1; D remains ambiguous. Germline CDR1 reads LNHDA; CDR2 reads SQIVND (reference sequence). The CDR3 totals 13 residues. Trimming took 8 bases from V and 3 from J, leaving 13 bases between them. The CDR3, as DNA: TGTGCCAGTTCAGACTTGGTTGACACTGAAGCTTTCTTT. Protein sequence: CASSDLVDTEAFF.

Regarding this clone: Other nucleotide sequences from this sample produce the same CDR3. The chain couples TRBV9 to TRBJ2-3; tentatively, D is TRBD2 (5 bases). Trimming removed 1 base at V and 2 bases at J, with 11 bases between. CDR3 length: 15 residues. CDR1 and CDR2 from the germline V gene are SGDLS and YYNGEE. CDR3 region: CASSVSGVPTDTQYF. The CDR3 coding sequence is TGTGCCAGCAGCGTAAGCGGCGTCCCCACAGATACGCAGTATTTT.

The gene calls are TRBV4-3 and TRBJ2-7, with D uncertain. The CDR3 extends over 13 amino acids. Per germline, CDR1 LGHNA and CDR2 YSLEER. Trimming stripped 0 bases from V and 5 bases from J, with 8 bases between. The CDR3 sequence is CASSQDSGDEQYF. The CDR3 nucleotides are TGCGCCAGCAGCCAAGATTCGGGTGACGAGCAGTACTTC.

This clone was counted only a few times. This rearrangement joins TRBV6-1 to TRBJ2-5; weak D call: TRBD1 (6 bases). CDR3 length: 14 residues. Trimming took off 4 bases at V and 5 bases at J, with 14 bases between the two ends. Germline loops: CDR1 MNHNS, CDR2 SASEGT. The CDR3 loop reads CASSGLGQGETQYF. The CDR3 region has the DNA TGTGCCAGCAGTGGGCTGGGGCAGGGGGAGACCCAGTACTTC.

The sample holds a few counts of this clone. The chain is built from TRBV28 and TRBJ1-1; D is uncertain. The CDR3 totals 14 residues. The ends were cut back, 7 bases at V and 1 base at J, with 13 bases in the middle. Germline V gene lookup returns CDR1 MDHEN and CDR2 SYDVKM. Here the CDR3 reads CASNLGSPNTEAFF. CDR3 in DNA: TGTGCCAGCAATCTCGGGTCCCCGAACACTGAAGCTTTCTTT.

The V gene is TRBV7-6, the J gene TRBJ2-2; 9 nucleotides line up with TRBD1. Looked up from germline, CDR1 is SGHVS and CDR2 is FNYEAQ. The length of the CDR3 is 16 residues. V shed 1 base and J 4 bases; nucleotides not matched to a gene: 4. CDR3 region: CASSLGGQGSTGELFF. The CDR3 nucleotides read TGTGCCAGCAGCTTAGGGGGACAGGGTTCCACCGGGGAGCTGTTTTTT.

This clone was seen once. This chain connects TRBV4-1 to TRBJ1-1; 8 nucleotides agree with TRBD1. There are 13 residues in the CDR3. Germline loops: CDR1 MGHRA, CDR2 YSYEKL. V trimming: 6 bases; J trimming: 1 base; junction bases outside the gene matches: 1. CDR3 sequence: CASRDRGNTEAFF. The DNA of the CDR3 is TGCGCCAGCAGAGACAGGGGGAACACTGAAGCTTTCTTT.

The rearrangement uses TRBV11-3 and TRBJ2-3; D not certain. Germline CDR1 reads SGHNT; CDR2 reads YENEEA. V was cut by 3 bases and J by 8 bases, with 15 bases left in between. This CDR3 region has 14 residues. The CDR3: CASSLDLDPGTQYF. The CDR3 bases are TGTGCCAGCAGCTTGGATTTGGACCCCGGTACGCAGTATTTT. The full variable domain, completed using reference TRBV11-3 and TRBJ2-3, is EAGVVQSPRYKIIEKKQPVAFWCNPISGHNTLYWYLQNLGQGPELLIRYENEEAVDDSQLPKDRFSAERLKGVDSTLKIQPAELGDSAVYLCASSLDLDPGTQYFGPGTRLTVL.

The chain carries TRBV7-9 and TRBJ2-7; D is perhaps TRBD1 or TRBD2 (5 bases each). Trimming removed 5 bases from V and 0 bases from J, with 20 bases in between. This CDR3 spans 17 amino acids. CDR1 is SEHNR, CDR2 FQNEAQ, per germline (reference sequence). CDR3 in amino acids: CASSHPTVGTSSYEQYF. The CDR3 DNA reads as TGTGCCAGCAGCCACCCGACGGTAGGGACGAGCTCCTACGAGCAGTACTTC.

This rearrangement joins TRBV27 to TRBJ2-1, with 10 bases lining up with TRBD2. This CDR3 comprises 14 residues. CDR1 and CDR2 (germline): MNHEY, SMNVEV (reference sequence). The J segment lost 4 bases and the V segment lost 8 bases, leaving 5 bases of the junction unmatched. As DNA, the CDR3 is TGTGCCAGCGGCGGGACTAGCGCTTACAATGAGCAGTTCTTC. It specifies CASGGTSAYNEQFF.

V gene TRBV11-2 combines with J gene TRBJ2-2; 7 bases map to TRBD2. Germline values: CDR1 SGHAT, CDR2 FQNNGV. The CDR3 is made up of 17 amino acids. After removal of 0 bases from V and 2 bases from J, the junction contained 6 bases not matched to a gene. The chain's CDR3 is CASSLDRLAENTGELFF. DNA for the CDR3: TGTGCCAGCAGCTTAGATCGGCTAGCGGAAAACACCGGGGAGCTGTTTTTT.

The chain couples TRBV4-3 to TRBJ2-3; D ambiguous. CDR3 length equals 15 residues. Trimming cost V 0 bases and J 4 bases, with 11 bases left between them. Germline lookup yields CDR1 LGHNA and CDR2 YSLEER. As DNA, the CDR3 is TGCGCCAGCAGCCAAGATACGCGTCGGGCAGATACGCAGTATTTT. Protein sequence: CASSQDTRRADTQYF.

This chain uses TRBV25-1 with TRBJ2-1, with TRBD2 matching over 7 bases. Trimming at V came to 1 base and at J to 2 bases, leaving 2 bases not matched to a gene. The length of the CDR3 is 15 residues. The germline CDR1 and CDR2 sequences are MGHDK and SYGVNS. The CDR3 loop is CASSESSGTYNEQFF. CDR3 nucleotide sequence: TGTGCCAGCAGTGAATCTAGCGGTACCTACAATGAGCAGTTCTTC.

V usage is TRBV27 and J usage is TRBJ2-7; no definite D call. The germline CDR1 and CDR2 sequences are MNHEY and SMNVEV (reference sequence). The CDR3 consists of 13 residues. V was trimmed by 2 bases and J by 0 bases, leaving 5 bases between them. CDR3 DNA sequence: TGTGCCAGCAGTTTAACTCCCTCCTACGAGCAGTACTTC. Its translation is CASSLTPSYEQYF.

V gene TRBV27 combines with J gene TRBJ2-7, with D maybe TRBD2 (7 bases). The CDR3 is made up of 16 amino acids. Deletions cut 6 bases from V and 6 bases from J, with 24 bases between. Germline assignment: CDR1 MNHEY and CDR2 SMNVEV (reference sequence). CDR3 coding DNA: TGTGCCAGCAGGGGGGCCGCGGGGGTCTCGAGGGGCGAGCAGTACTTC. Protein sequence: CASRGAAGVSRGEQYF.

The V gene is TRBV19, the J gene TRBJ2-7, with D hard to call. The CDR3 loop spans 14 amino acids. Trimming pared 3 bases from V and 3 bases from J, leaving 12 bases between. The germline gives CDR1 LNHDA, CDR2 SQIVND (reference sequence). CDR3 bases: TGTGCCAGTAGTATGGGCTTAGGGCGCTACGAGCAGTACTTC. Its translation: CASSMGLGRYEQYF.

The rearrangement links TRBV29-1 to TRBJ2-1; the match to TRBD2 covers 7 bases. The V gene end was trimmed by 3 bases and the J gene end by 1 base; junction bases not matched to a gene: 0. Germline V gives CDR1 SQVTM, CDR2 ANQGSEA. This CDR3 comprises 13 residues. This CDR3 is CSVDGGSYNEQFF. CDR3 DNA: TGCAGCGTTGACGGGGGGTCCTACAATGAGCAGTTCTTC.

The chain couples TRBV28 to TRBJ2-4; TRBD1 aligns across 9 bases. In germline, CDR1 is MDHEN, CDR2 SYDVKM. The CDR3 covers 15 residues. V lost 5 bases to trimming and J lost 2 bases; unmatched junction nucleotides: 4. The CDR3: CASSPGTGSKNIQYF. DNA of the CDR3: TGTGCCAGCAGTCCCGGGACAGGGTCCAAAAACATTCAGTACTTC.

V usage is TRBV27 and J usage is TRBJ2-5, with 11 bases aligning to TRBD2. This CDR3 has 15 amino acids. Trimming took 5 bases from V and 2 from J; bases not matched to a gene: 4. Germline assignment: CDR1 MNHEY and CDR2 SMNVEV (reference sequence). This CDR3 reads CASSERLAGQETQYF. The CDR3 nucleotides read TGTGCCAGCAGTGAAAGACTAGCGGGACAAGAGACCCAGTACTTC.

The CDR3 DNA sequence: TGTGCCACTAAAAATTCGGGACAGGGGAACGAGCAGTACTTC. It codes for CATKNSGQGNEQYF. This chain joins TRBV19 and TRBJ2-7; TRBD1 aligns across 10 bases. CDR1 and CDR2 from the germline V gene are LNHDA and SQIVND (reference sequence). V was pared by 10 bases and J by 5 bases, with 11 bases of the junction left unmatched. The CDR3 is made up of 14 amino acids.

The J gene is TRBJ2-1, the V gene TRBV5-1; D unresolved. Germline V gives CDR1 SGHRS, CDR2 YFSETQ. This CDR3 region has 12 residues. Trimming pared 0 bases from V and 8 bases from J, leaving 6 bases between. The CDR3 sequence: CASSLEWDEQFF. In DNA, the CDR3 is TGCGCCAGCAGCTTGGAGTGGGATGAGCAGTTCTTC.

This clone was detected only a few times. This chain links TRBV5-6 with TRBJ2-7; 9 bases align to TRBD1. This CDR3 has 15 residues. Looked up from germline, CDR1 is SGHDT and CDR2 is YYEEEE. J was trimmed by 7 bases and V by 0 bases; bases with no gene match: 8. The CDR3 DNA reads TGTGCCAGCAGCTTGGGGGGACAGGGCGTGGTGGAGCAGTACTTC. It is translated as CASSLGGQGVVEQYF.

V gene TRBV9 combines with J gene TRBJ2-2; 10 bases match TRBD1. The trim removed 3 bases at V and 6 bases at J, leaving 8 bases unmatched. Germline loops: CDR1 SGDLS, CDR2 YYNGEE. The CDR3 covers 16 residues. The chain's CDR3 is CASSGGDRGSAGELFF. CDR3 bases: TGTGCCAGCAGCGGTGGGGACAGGGGATCGGCCGGGGAGCTGTTTTTT. Together with reference TRBV9 and TRBJ2-2, the CDR3 gives the full variable domain: DSGVTQTPKHLITATGQRVTLRCSPRSGDLSVYWYQQSLDQGLQFLIQYYNGEERAKGNILERFSAQQFPDLHSELNLSSLELGDSALYFCASSGGDRGSAGELFFGEGSRLTVL.